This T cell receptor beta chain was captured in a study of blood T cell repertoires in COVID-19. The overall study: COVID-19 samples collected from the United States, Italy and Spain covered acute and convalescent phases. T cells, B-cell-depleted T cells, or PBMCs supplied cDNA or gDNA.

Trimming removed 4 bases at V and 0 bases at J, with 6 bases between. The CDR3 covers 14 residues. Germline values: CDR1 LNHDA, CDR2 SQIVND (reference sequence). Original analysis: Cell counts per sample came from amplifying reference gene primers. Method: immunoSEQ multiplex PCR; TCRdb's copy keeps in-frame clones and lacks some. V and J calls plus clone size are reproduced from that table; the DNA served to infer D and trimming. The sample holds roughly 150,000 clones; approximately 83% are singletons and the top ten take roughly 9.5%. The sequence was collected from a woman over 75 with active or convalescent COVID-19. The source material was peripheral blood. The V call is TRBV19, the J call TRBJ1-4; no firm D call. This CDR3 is CASSSQTTNEKLFF. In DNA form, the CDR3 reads TGTGCCAGTAGTAGTCAGACAACTAATGAAAAACTGTTTTTT.